This T cell receptor beta chain was sequenced in a study of Tregs in tolerant kidney transplant recipients. Libraries were prepared by immunoSEQ multiplex PCR; TCRdb keeps only in-frame clonotypes and omits some of them. Among about 240,000 clones listed, roughly 84% were seen once. Germline V gives CDR1 MGHRA, CDR2 YSYEKL. V lost 4 bases to trimming and J lost 5 bases, with 17 bases between them. The CDR3 has 16 amino acids. Sequences were obtained from CD4+ T cells from blood. The rearrangement uses TRBV4-1 and TRBJ1-4, with unresolved D. The sequence came from a human donor in good health. This chain's CDR3 is CASSPGAGPQNEKLFF. CDR3 coding DNA: TGCGCCAGCAGCCCAGGTGCCGGGCCTCAAAATGAAAAACTGTTTTTT.